The 5 T cell receptor beta chains presented below share a single source sample, sequenced in a study of siplizumab effects on memory and regulatory T cells. Assay used: immunoSEQ multiplex PCR; TCRdb lists only in-frame clones, some missing. The sample shows about 97,000 clones, roughly 91% of them seen only once. The sample consisted of non-Treg CD4+ T cells sorted from blood. The receptors shown here come from a human donor in good health.

V usage is TRBV5-6 and J usage is TRBJ2-1; TRBD2 matches at 9 bases. Per the germline V gene, CDR1 is SGHDT and CDR2 is YYEEEE. Unmatched junction bases numbered 6, after V lost 4 bases and J lost 4 bases. This CDR3 spans 15 amino acids. The CDR3 reads CASSVGLARYNEQFF. The CDR3 DNA sequence: TGTGCCAGCAGCGTCGGACTAGCGCGTTACAATGAGCAGTTCTTC.

The gene calls are TRBV11-1 and TRBJ2-7; D remains unclear. V was cut by 5 bases and J by 0 bases, with 11 bases left in between. Germline CDR1 is SGHAT and CDR2 is FQDESV (reference sequence). The CDR3 loop spans 14 amino acids. The CDR3 protein is CASSPARPSYEQYF. Here the CDR3 DNA reads TGTGCCAGCAGCCCTGCGAGACCCTCCTACGAGCAGTACTTC. Variable domain in full (rest from reference TRBV11-1 and TRBJ2-7): EAEVAQSPRYKITEKSQAVAFWCDPISGHATLYWYRQILGQGPELLVQFQDESVVDDSQLPKDRFSAERLKGVDSTLKIQPAELGDSAMYLCASSPARPSYEQYFGPGTRLTVT.

V gene TRBV5-3 combines with J gene TRBJ2-1; 7 bases map to TRBD2. TRBV5-3 is given ORF status, its function remaining uncertain. This CDR3 has 18 amino acids. V trimming: 0 bases; J trimming: 6 bases; junction bases outside the gene matches: 15. The CDR3 region has the DNA TGTGCCAGAAGCTTGGACTGCGGGAGACATAGGTGCTCCAATGAGCAGTTCTTC. This translates into CARSLDCGRHRCSNEQFF.

The chain couples TRBV29-1 to TRBJ1-3; D call uncertain. The germline V and J ends were trimmed by 4 bases and 3 bases, with 16 bases remaining between them. The CDR3 is 15 residues long. The germline V gene has CDR1 SQVTM and CDR2 ANQGSEA. CDR3 protein: CSVAIGIGVGNTIYF. The CDR3 DNA sequence: TGCAGCGTTGCAATCGGTATCGGGGTTGGAAACACCATATATTTT.

The chain has TRBV10-2 and TRBJ1-3; D ambiguous. The CDR3 is made up of 17 amino acids. V gave up 2 bases and J gave up 1 base, with 15 bases separating them. Germline CDR1 WSHSY, CDR2 SAAADI. The chain's CDR3 is CASSETEAVLSGNTIYF. CDR3 coding DNA: TGCGCCAGCAGTGAGACCGAGGCTGTACTTTCTGGAAACACCATATATTTT.